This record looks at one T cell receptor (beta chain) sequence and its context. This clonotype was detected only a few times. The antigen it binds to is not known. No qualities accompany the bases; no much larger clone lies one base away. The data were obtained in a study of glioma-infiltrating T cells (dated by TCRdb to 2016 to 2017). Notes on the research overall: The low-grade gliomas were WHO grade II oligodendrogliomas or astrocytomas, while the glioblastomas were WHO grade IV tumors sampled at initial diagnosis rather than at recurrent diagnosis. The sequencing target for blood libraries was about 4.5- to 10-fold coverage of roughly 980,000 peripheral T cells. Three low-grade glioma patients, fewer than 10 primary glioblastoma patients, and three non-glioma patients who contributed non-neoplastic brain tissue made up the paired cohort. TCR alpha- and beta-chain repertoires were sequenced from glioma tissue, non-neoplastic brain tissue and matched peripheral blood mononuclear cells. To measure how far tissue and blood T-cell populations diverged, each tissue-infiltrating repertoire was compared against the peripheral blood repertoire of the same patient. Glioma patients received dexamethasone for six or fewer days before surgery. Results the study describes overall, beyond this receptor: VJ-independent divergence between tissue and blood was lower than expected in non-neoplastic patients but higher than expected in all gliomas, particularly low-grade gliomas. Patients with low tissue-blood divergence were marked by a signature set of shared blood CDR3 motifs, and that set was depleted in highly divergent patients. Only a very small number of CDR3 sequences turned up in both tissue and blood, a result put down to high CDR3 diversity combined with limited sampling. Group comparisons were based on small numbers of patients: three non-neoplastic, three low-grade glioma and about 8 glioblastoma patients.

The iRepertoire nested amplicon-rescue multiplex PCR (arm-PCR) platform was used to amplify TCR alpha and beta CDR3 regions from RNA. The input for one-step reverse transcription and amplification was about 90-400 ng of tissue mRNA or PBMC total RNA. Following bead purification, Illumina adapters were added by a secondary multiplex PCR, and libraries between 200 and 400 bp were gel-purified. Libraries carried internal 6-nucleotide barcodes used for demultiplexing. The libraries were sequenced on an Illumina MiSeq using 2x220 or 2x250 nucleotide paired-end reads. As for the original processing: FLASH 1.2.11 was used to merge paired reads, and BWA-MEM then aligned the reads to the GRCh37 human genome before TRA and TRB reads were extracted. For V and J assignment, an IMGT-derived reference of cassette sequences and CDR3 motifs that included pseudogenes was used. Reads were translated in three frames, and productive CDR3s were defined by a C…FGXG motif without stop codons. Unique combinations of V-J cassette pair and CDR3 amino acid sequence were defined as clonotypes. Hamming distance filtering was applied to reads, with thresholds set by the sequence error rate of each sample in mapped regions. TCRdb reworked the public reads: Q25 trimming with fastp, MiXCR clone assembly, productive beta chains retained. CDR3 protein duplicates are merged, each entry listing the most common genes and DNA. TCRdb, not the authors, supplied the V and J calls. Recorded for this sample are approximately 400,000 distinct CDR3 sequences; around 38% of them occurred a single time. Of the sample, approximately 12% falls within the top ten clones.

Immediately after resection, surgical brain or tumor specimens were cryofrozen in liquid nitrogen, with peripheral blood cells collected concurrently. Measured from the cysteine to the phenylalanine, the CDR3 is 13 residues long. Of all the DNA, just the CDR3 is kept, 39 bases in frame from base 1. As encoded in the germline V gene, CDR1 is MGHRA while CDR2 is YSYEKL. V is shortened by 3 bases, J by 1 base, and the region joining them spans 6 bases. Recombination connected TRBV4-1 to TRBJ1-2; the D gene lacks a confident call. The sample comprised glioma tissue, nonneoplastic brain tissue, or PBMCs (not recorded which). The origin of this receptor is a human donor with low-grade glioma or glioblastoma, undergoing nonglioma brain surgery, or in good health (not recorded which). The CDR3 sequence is CASSQSNNYGYTF. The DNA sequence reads TGCGCCAGCAGCCAGTCAAATAACTATGGCTACACCTTC.